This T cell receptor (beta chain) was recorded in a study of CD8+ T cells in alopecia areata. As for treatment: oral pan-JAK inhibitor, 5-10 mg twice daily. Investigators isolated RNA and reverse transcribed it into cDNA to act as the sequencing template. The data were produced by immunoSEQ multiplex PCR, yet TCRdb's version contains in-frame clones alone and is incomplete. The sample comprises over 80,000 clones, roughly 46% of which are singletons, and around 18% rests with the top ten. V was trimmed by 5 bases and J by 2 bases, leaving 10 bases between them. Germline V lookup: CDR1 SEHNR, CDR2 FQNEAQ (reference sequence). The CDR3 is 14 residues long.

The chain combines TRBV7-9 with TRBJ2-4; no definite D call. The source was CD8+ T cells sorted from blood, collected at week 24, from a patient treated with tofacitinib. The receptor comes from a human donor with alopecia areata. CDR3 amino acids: CASSPWETKNIQYF. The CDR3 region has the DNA TGTGCCAGCAGCCCCTGGGAAACCAAAAACATTCAGTACTTC.